These 31 T cell receptor beta chains share one sample of origin, sequenced in a study of T cells in Graves' hyperthyroidism and ophthalmopathy. Amplification yielded TCR beta CDR3 regions, with RNA transcripts as the source. When the TCR CDR3 underwent first-round RT-PCR, the HTBI primer set was used. Each CDR3 protein gets one entry after TCRdb re-called the multiplex PCR reads with MiXCR. The data contain a few hundred thousand distinct CDR3 sequences, about 16% of them seen just once; the ten biggest clones take up around 32%. Sequencing was done on a sample of blood. The source of these receptors is a woman aged 25 to 39 with Graves' ophthalmopathy.

At least ten counts were recorded for this clonotype. The V gene is TRBV7-2, the J gene TRBJ2-7; D unclear. The germline CDR1 and CDR2 sequences are SGHTA and FQGNSA. CDR3 length: 16 amino acids. Trimming stripped 5 bases from V and 2 bases from J, with 19 bases between. CDR3 bases: TGTGCCAGCAGCCACCCCGAAAGGAATCGCCCCTACGAGCAGTACTTC. Its protein is CASSHPERNRPYEQYF.

As concerns this clonotype: This may be a read error, as it is one base from a much larger clone. The gene calls are TRBV6-2 or TRBV6-3 and TRBJ1-5; 7 nucleotides agree with TRBD1. Germline V gives CDR1 MNHEY, CDR2 SVGEGT. After removal of 11 bases from V and 2 bases from J, the junction contained 12 bases not matched to a gene. This CDR3 is 15 amino acids long. The CDR3 loop reads CAGTDRVSGNQPQHF. For the CDR3, the DNA is TGTGCCGGCACCGACAGGGTCTCGGGCAATCAGCCCCAGCATTTT.

This clonotype was observed a few times. The chain carries TRBV12-3 or TRBV12-4 and TRBJ1-4; TRBD1 might be the D (6 bases). V was shortened by 3 bases and J by 0 bases, with 17 bases between the two germline ends. The length of the CDR3 is 18 residues. The CDR3 here is CASSLGVDRNPTNEKLFF. CDR3 sequence (DNA): TGTGCCAGCAGTTTGGGGGTAGACAGGAACCCAACTAATGAAAAACTGTTTTTT.

This clonotype occurred many times. The chain joins TRBV18 to TRBJ2-3; the match to TRBD2 covers 7 bases. Per germline, CDR1 KGHSH and CDR2 LQKENI. The V gene end was trimmed by 2 bases and the J gene end by 0 bases; junction bases not matched to a gene: 14. CDR3 length: 19 amino acids. In DNA form, the CDR3 reads TGTGCCAGCTCACCAAGCCCTCGACTAGCAGCAGTTAGCACAGATACGCAGTATTTT. Translated, it gives CASSPSPRLAAVSTDTQYF. The complete variable domain, with remaining parts taken from reference TRBV18 and TRBJ2-3, reads NAGVMQNPRHLVRRRGQEARLRCSPMKGHSHVYWYRQLPEEGLKFMVYLQKENIIDESGMPKERFSAEFPKEGPSILRIQQVVRGDSAAYFCASSPSPRLAAVSTDTQYFGPGTRLTVL.

CDR3 sequence reads: CATSLMAGGGHNEQFF. The CDR3, as DNA: TGTGCCACCAGCCTAATGGCGGGAGGGGGCCACAATGAGCAGTTCTTC. This chain connects TRBV15 to TRBJ2-1, with 9 bases fitting TRBD2. Germline V lookup: CDR1 LNHNV, CDR2 YYDKDF (reference sequence). The ends lost 5 bases at V and 5 bases at J; junction bases unmatched: 10. There are 16 residues in the CDR3.

This clonotype was seen at least ten times. J is TRBJ2-1 and V is TRBV28; the D is unclear. This CDR3 spans 17 amino acids. V was pared by 3 bases and J by 3 bases, with 18 bases between. CDR1 is MDHEN and CDR2 is SYDVKM in the germline V gene. CDR3 sequence (DNA): TGTGCCAGCAGTTTCTCTAGGACCCGCCAGCTCTACAATGAGCAGTTCTTC. Translating it yields CASSFSRTRQLYNEQFF.

This clonotype was seen many times. This chain links TRBV20-1 with TRBJ2-7; 9 nucleotides match TRBD2. The CDR3 covers 14 residues. Trimming removed 5 bases from V and 5 bases from J; junction bases left unmatched: 10. Germline values: CDR1 DFQATT, CDR2 SNEGSKA (reference sequence). In DNA form, the CDR3 reads TGCAGTGCTCTAGGGACTAGCTGGCTAAACGAGCAGTACTTC. It translates to CSALGTSWLNEQYF.

The sample holds a few counts of this clonotype. This chain joins TRBV6-2 or TRBV6-3 and TRBJ2-1; D remains ambiguous. Looked up from germline, CDR1 is MNHEY and CDR2 is SVGEGT. The V and J ends lost 5 bases and 8 bases respectively, with 10 bases between them. CDR3 length: 12 residues. The CDR3 region is CASSVVWDEQFF. The CDR3 coding sequence is TGTGCCAGCAGTGTTGTGTGGGATGAGCAGTTCTTC.

V usage is TRBV7-9 and J usage is TRBJ2-7; 11 positions agree with TRBD1. Per germline, CDR1 SEHNR and CDR2 FQNEAQ (reference sequence). The J segment lost 4 bases and the V segment lost 4 bases, leaving 6 bases of the junction unmatched. The CDR3 extends over 15 amino acids. In DNA, the CDR3 is TGTGCCAGCAGCTGGCCGGGACAGGGGGAATACGAGCAGTACTTC. Its translation: CASSWPGQGEYEQYF.

On this clonotype itself: A single base separates this from a much larger clone, so it may be a read error. The chain couples TRBV2 to TRBJ2-7; weak D call: TRBD2 (6 bases). With 8 bases removed from V and 1 base from J, the gap between germline ends came to 21 bases. The CDR3 extends over 16 amino acids. CDR1 and CDR2 from the germline V gene are SNHLY and FYNNEI. The CDR3 DNA sequence: TGTGCCAGCGTTCCGAGGGGTAGCGGCAAATCCTACGAGCAGTACTTC. Protein product: CASVPRGSGKSYEQYF.

This clonotype was found a few times. This could be a read error, since a much larger clone is one nucleotide away. The genes are TRBV15 and TRBJ2-7; TRBD2 matches at 7 bases. The V gene's germline CDR1 is LNHNV and CDR2 YYDKDF (reference sequence). Trimming took 1 base from V and 7 from J; bases not matched to a gene: 10. The CDR3 loop spans 15 amino acids. The CDR3 coding sequence is TGTGCCACCAGCAGAGGCGGGAGAGGGAGGGGTGAGCAGTACTTC. This translates into CATSRGGRGRGEQYF.

This clonotype has a count of ten or more. This chain joins TRBV6-1 and TRBJ2-7; 12 nucleotides align to TRBD2. The junction had 4 bases not matched to a gene; V was cut back by 4 bases and J by 6 bases. The CDR3 loop spans 14 amino acids. The V gene's germline CDR1 is MNHNS and CDR2 SASEGT. Here the CDR3 DNA reads TGTGCCAGCAGTGTGACTAGCGGGAGTCTCGAGCAGTACTTC. Protein sequence: CASSVTSGSLEQYF.

The table lists this clonotype with a few counts. V gene TRBV7-9 combines with J gene TRBJ2-7, with 8 bases aligning to TRBD1. The CDR3 is 18 residues long. From germline, CDR1 is SEHNR and CDR2 FQNEAQ (reference sequence). With V trimmed by 1 base and J by 1 base, 12 bases remained unmatched. The CDR3 loop is CASSLVRWGQAPSYEQYF. DNA for the CDR3: TGTGCCAGCAGCTTAGTGAGGTGGGGACAGGCCCCATCCTACGAGCAGTACTTC.

This clonotype was seen at least ten times. CDR3 in amino acids: CASSLWTGVGGTEAFF. CDR3 nucleotide sequence: TGTGCCAGCAGTTTATGGACAGGGGTTGGGGGCACTGAAGCTTTCTTT. The rearrangement uses TRBV28 and TRBJ1-1; 8 bases align to TRBD1. Per the germline V gene, CDR1 is MDHEN and CDR2 is SYDVKM. The CDR3 contains 16 residues. V lost 0 bases, J lost 4 bases, and 7 bases stayed unmatched.

This clonotype turned up a few times. The chain combines TRBV29-1 with TRBJ2-1; 13 nucleotides align to TRBD2. This CDR3 has 14 residues. The germline gives CDR1 SQVTM, CDR2 ANQGSEA. The J segment lost 7 bases and the V segment lost 6 bases, leaving 6 bases of the junction unmatched. The CDR3 nucleotides read TGCAGCGTCGTGGGACTAGCGGGAATAAATGAGCAGTTCTTC. Translating gives CSVVGLAGINEQFF.

V usage is TRBV5-1 and J usage is TRBJ2-4; D unclear. Trimming took off 0 bases at V and 2 bases at J, with 18 bases between the two ends. CDR1 SGHRS and CDR2 YFSETQ come from the germline V gene. This CDR3 is built from 18 residues. In nucleotides, the CDR3 is TGCGCCAGCAGCTTGGCTTTTCCGCGCAGCACTCCCAAAAACATTCAGTACTTC. This translates into CASSLAFPRSTPKNIQYF.

The sample holds many counts of this clonotype. The chain has TRBV3-1 and TRBJ1-4; D might be TRBD1 (5 bases). The CDR3 runs to 16 residues. Trimming stripped 1 base from V and 8 bases from J, with 17 bases between. Germline values: CDR1 LGHDT, CDR2 YNNKEL (reference sequence). The CDR3: CASSQVPQGLQEKLFF. The CDR3 coding sequence is TGTGCCAGCAGCCAAGTCCCTCAGGGCCTACAAGAAAAACTGTTTTTT.

This clonotype was seen repeatedly, ten times or more. The gene calls are TRBV20-1 and TRBJ2-1; TRBD2 aligns across 7 bases. J gave up 9 bases and V 0 bases, and 11 bases lay outside the gene matches. CDR3 length: 15 residues. Germline CDR1 DFQATT, CDR2 SNEGSKA (reference sequence). The CDR3 loop is CSARDRAGVAGEQFF. CDR3 coding DNA: TGCAGTGCTAGAGATCGGGCGGGAGTAGCGGGTGAGCAGTTCTTC.

This clonotype was found many times. This chain joins TRBV3-1 and TRBJ2-7, with TRBD1 matching 9 bases. The V and J ends lost 3 bases and 5 bases, in that order; junction bases with no gene match: 8. Germline CDR1 LGHDT, CDR2 YNNKEL (reference sequence). The CDR3 spans 15 residues. CDR3 bases: TGTGCCAGCAGCCATCCGGGACAGGGTGGCCACGAGCAGTACTTC. Translating gives CASSHPGQGGHEQYF.

This clonotype has a count of ten or more. The gene calls are TRBV7-3 and TRBJ1-5; 7 bases line up with TRBD1. The CDR3 consists of 14 residues. Looked up from germline, CDR1 is SGHTA and CDR2 is FQGTGA. V trimming: 6 bases; J trimming: 2 bases; junction bases outside the gene matches: 4. CDR3 amino acids: CASSTTGGNQPQHF. The CDR3, as DNA: TGTGCCAGCAGTACTACAGGGGGCAATCAGCCCCAGCATTTT.

The chain carries TRBV28 and TRBJ2-2, with D tentatively TRBD1 (6 bases). CDR1 and CDR2 from the germline V gene are MDHEN and SYDVKM. This CDR3 is 15 amino acids long. V was cut by 6 bases and J by 1 base, with 12 bases left in between. CDR3 sequence reads: CASSPGHLNTGELFF. CDR3 bases: TGTGCCAGCAGCCCGGGACACCTGAACACCGGGGAGCTGTTTTTT.

The V gene is TRBV4-2, the J gene TRBJ2-4, with no clear D. The CDR3 extends over 16 amino acids. Trimming stripped 0 bases from V and 6 bases from J, with 15 bases between. Germline CDR1 and CDR2: LGHNA and YNFKEQ. The CDR3 sequence: CASSQDMGRMGNIQYF. The CDR3 region has the DNA TGTGCCAGCAGCCAAGATATGGGCCGGATGGGAAACATTCAGTACTTC.

In this sample, this clonotype turned up many times. The rearrangement joins TRBV7-9 to TRBJ1-5, with no clear D. CDR1 is SEHNR and CDR2 is FQNEAQ in the germline V gene (reference sequence). The CDR3 has 16 amino acids. V dropped 2 bases and J dropped 4 bases, with 15 bases sitting between them. In DNA form, the CDR3 reads TGTGCCAGCAGCTTAAGCACACCGGTAGATAATCAGCCCCAGCATTTT. Encoded protein: CASSLSTPVDNQPQHF.

This clonotype was found many times. The chain employs TRBV20-1 and TRBJ2-7; TRBD2 agrees at 12 bases. The V gene's germline CDR1 is DFQATT and CDR2 SNEGSKA (reference sequence). The CDR3 is 15 residues long. Germline trimming cut 0 bases from V and 3 bases from J; bases unmatched to any gene: 3. The CDR3 sequence is CSARDLTSGSYEQYF. The CDR3 region has the DNA TGCAGTGCTAGAGATCTGACTAGCGGGAGCTACGAGCAGTACTTC.

In its sample, this clonotype was seen many times. This chain joins TRBV6-1 and TRBJ2-7, with 11 bases matching TRBD1. CDR1 is MNHNS and CDR2 is SASEGT in the germline V gene. CDR3 size: 16 residues. V dropped 5 bases and J dropped 4; count of bases not matched to a gene: 10. Written as DNA, the CDR3 is TGTGCCAGCAGTACAGGGACAGGGGGAGGTTGGTACGAGCAGTACTTC. It yields the protein CASSTGTGGGWYEQYF.

Many counts were recorded for this clonotype. The chain is built from TRBV20-1 and TRBJ2-3; perhaps TRBD2 as D (6 bases). V lost 3 bases, J lost 2 bases, and 9 bases lay in between. The CDR3 is 13 residues long. Germline CDR1 and CDR2: DFQATT and SNEGSKA (reference sequence). The DNA of the CDR3 is TGCAGTGCTAGTTTAGCGGACACAGATACGCAGTATTTT. Protein: CSASLADTDTQYF.

At least ten counts were recorded for this clonotype. V usage is TRBV7-9 and J usage is TRBJ2-7, with D perhaps TRBD1 (5 bases). Germline V gene data show CDR1 as SEHNR and CDR2 as FQNEAQ (reference sequence). The CDR3 is made up of 15 amino acids. Trimming removed 5 bases from V and 7 bases from J, with 21 bases in between. In DNA form, the CDR3 reads TGTGCCAGCAGCCATTTGGGTGGGGCGGTTCCGGAGCAGTACTTC. Protein product: CASSHLGGAVPEQYF.

Ten or more counts support this clonotype. CDR3: CASTPGRAKNIQYF. The CDR3 nucleotides read TGTGCCAGTACTCCGGGACGGGCAAAAAACATTCAGTACTTC. V is TRBV19 and J is TRBJ2-4; perhaps D is TRBD1 or TRBD2 (5 bases each). Per germline, CDR1 LNHDA and CDR2 SQIVND (reference sequence). The CDR3 loop spans 14 amino acids. The germline V and J ends were trimmed by 7 bases and 4 bases, with 14 bases remaining between them.

This clonotype was seen more than once but under ten times. The rearrangement links TRBV6-2 or TRBV6-3 to TRBJ2-1; either TRBD1 or TRBD2 may supply D (6 bases each). Germline lookup yields CDR1 MNHEY and CDR2 SVGEGT. This CDR3 is 15 amino acids long. The germline V and J ends were trimmed by 0 bases and 5 bases, with 11 bases remaining between them. This CDR3 reads CASSYSGGRNNEQFF. CDR3 in DNA: TGTGCCAGCAGTTACTCGGGGGGCCGCAACAATGAGCAGTTCTTC.

A few counts support this clonotype. The germline gene is not matched at one end of the junction; a read error may be the cause. The chain couples TRBV10-2 to TRBJ2-5; 8 positions agree with TRBD2. The CDR3 sequence is 19 residues long. The germline V gene encodes CDR1 WSHSY and CDR2 SAAADI. As DNA, the CDR3 is TGCGCCAACAGTGAGGGGGGGGCACTAGCGGTTCCACCTTCAGAGACCCAGTACTTC. Residues: CANSEGGALAVPPSETQYF.

This clonotype has a count of ten or more. This chain connects TRBV27 to TRBJ1-5; maybe TRBD1 (6 bases). The germline V and J ends were trimmed by 3 bases and 7 bases, with 13 bases remaining between them. Germline V CDR1 and CDR2: MNHEY, SMNVEV (reference sequence). The CDR3 consists of 14 residues. The CDR3 loop reads CASSFRGGDQPQHF. CDR3 sequence (DNA): TGTGCCAGCAGTTTCAGAGGGGGGGACCAGCCCCAGCATTTT.